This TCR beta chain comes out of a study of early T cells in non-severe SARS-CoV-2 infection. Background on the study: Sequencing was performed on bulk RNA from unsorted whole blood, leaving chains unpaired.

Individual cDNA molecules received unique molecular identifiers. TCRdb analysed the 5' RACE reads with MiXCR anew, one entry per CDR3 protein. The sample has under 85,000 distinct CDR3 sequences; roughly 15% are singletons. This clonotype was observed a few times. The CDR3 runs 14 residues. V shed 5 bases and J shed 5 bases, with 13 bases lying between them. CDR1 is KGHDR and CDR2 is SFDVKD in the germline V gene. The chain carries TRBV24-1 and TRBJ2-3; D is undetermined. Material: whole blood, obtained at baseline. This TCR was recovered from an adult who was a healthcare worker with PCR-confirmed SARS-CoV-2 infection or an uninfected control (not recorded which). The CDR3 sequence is CATSGSGSGDTQYF. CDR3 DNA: TGTGCCACCAGTGGGAGTGGCTCCGGAGATACGCAGTATTTT.